The clone carrying this T cell receptor (beta chain) has a count of ten or more. The target antigen is unknown. The data stem from a study of T cells in Graves' hyperthyroidism and ophthalmopathy. Study details: Peripheral blood was obtained at initial diagnosis, preceding any treatment.

This CDR3 spans 13 amino acids. The V end lost 6 bases, the J end lost 6 bases, and 14 bases lay between the germline ends. RNA transcripts were the template for amplifying TCR beta CDR3 regions. An initial round of RT-PCR targeting the TCR CDR3 relied on the HTBI primer set. TCRdb reanalysed the multiplex PCR reads using MiXCR and keeps one entry per CDR3 protein. Of around 250,000 distinct CDR3 sequences listed, 24% were seen once; the top ten hold approximately 32%. Whole-study findings and limits: Most clonotypes that expanded in the thyroid above 0.001 also showed up in blood.

The chain employs TRBV12-3 or TRBV12-4 and TRBJ1-2; D is ambiguous. What was sequenced was blood. This receptor was identified in a woman aged 40-49 years with Graves' ophthalmopathy. The CDR3 reads CASSPRDINGYTF. DNA of the CDR3: TGTGCCAGCAGCCCAAGGGATATCAATGGCTACACCTTC.